These 12 T cell receptor beta chains share one sample of origin, sequenced in a study of shared clonotypes between healthy human individuals. Naive CD8 cells lacked CD45RO and underwent positive selection for CCR7, leaving out terminally differentiated effector memory CD45RA+ cells. Sequenced by immunoSEQ multiplex PCR; TCRdb stores in-frame clones only, minus some. Among approximately 1.9 million clones, 85% to 95% were seen once, and the ten largest hold about 1.6%. Specimen: naive CD8+ T cells from PBMCs. The receptors derive from a man younger than 35 in good health. Some clones in this sample may be carry-over from other donors' samples.

The chain links TRBV4-1 to TRBJ2-7; 9 positions agree with TRBD2. Trimming took 3 bases from V and 3 from J; bases not matched to a gene: 15. The CDR3 loop spans 18 amino acids. Germline V gene lookup returns CDR1 MGHRA and CDR2 YSYEKL. CDR3 DNA: TGCGCCAGCAGCCACACCACCGCTAGCGGGAAAATCAGCTACGAGCAGTACTTC. As protein: CASSHTTASGKISYEQYF.

The CDR3 is CASSQDYRGGGSWTDTQYF. The CDR3 DNA reads TGCGCCAGCAGCCAAGATTACCGCGGGGGGGGGTCCTGGACAGATACGCAGTATTTT. The chain has TRBV4-3 and TRBJ2-3; 9 bases line up with TRBD2. The CDR3 length is 19 residues. The germline V gene has CDR1 LGHNA and CDR2 YSLEER. V trimming: 0 bases; J trimming: 3 bases; junction bases outside the gene matches: 13.

This rearrangement joins TRBV27 to TRBJ2-1, with 14 bases matching TRBD2. J lost 2 bases, V lost 5 bases, and 14 bases had no gene match. This CDR3 is built from 20 residues. Germline V gene sequence: CDR1 MNHEY, CDR2 SMNVEV (reference sequence). The CDR3 DNA is TGTGCCAGCAGTCCAACCTCAAGACTAGCGGGAGGGCCCGCCTACAATGAGCAGTTCTTC. The encoded protein is CASSPTSRLAGGPAYNEQFF.

The chain combines TRBV7-6 with TRBJ2-7; D is possibly TRBD2 (6 bases). Trimming took off 4 bases at V and 3 bases at J, with 16 bases between the two ends. The CDR3 contains 15 residues. Per the germline V gene, CDR1 is SGHVS and CDR2 is FNYEAQ. The CDR3: CASSSLGGTDYEQYF. CDR3 nucleotides: TGTGCCAGCAGCTCCCTCGGGGGAACTGACTACGAGCAGTACTTC.

CDR3 region: CATSERGGAIAEAFF. The CDR3, as DNA: TGTGCCACCAGCGAACGTGGGGGGGCTATCGCTGAAGCTTTCTTT. V usage is TRBV15 and J usage is TRBJ1-1; possibly TRBD1 for D (6 bases). The CDR3 sequence is 15 residues long. The ends were cut back, 5 bases at V and 6 bases at J, with 19 bases in the middle. Germline V CDR1 and CDR2: LNHNV, YYDKDF (reference sequence).

The chain is built from TRBV30 and TRBJ2-4; TRBD2 aligns across 11 bases. V lost 1 base, J lost 13 bases, and 3 bases stayed unmatched. Per the germline V gene, CDR1 is GTSNPN and CDR2 is SVGIG (reference sequence). This CDR3 has 12 residues. CDR3 nucleotides: TGTGCCTGGAGTGGACTAGCGGGGCTCCAGTACTTC. It is translated as CAWSGLAGLQYF.

The chain recombines TRBV6-9 with TRBJ1-5; maybe TRBD1 (5 bases). There are 18 residues in the CDR3. V shed 4 bases and J shed 0 bases, with 19 bases lying between them. Germline loops: CDR1 MNHGY, CDR2 SVAAGI. The CDR3 reads CASSSRLRQKNSNQPQHF. The CDR3 nucleotides are TGTGCCAGCAGTTCTAGACTTAGACAGAAGAATAGCAATCAGCCCCAGCATTTT.

Notes on this clone: The same CDR3 can be traced to other DNA sequences in this sample. The chain has TRBV28 and TRBJ2-3, with 11 bases aligning to TRBD2. This CDR3 has 14 residues. Germline V CDR1 and CDR2: MDHEN, SYDVKM. The V and J ends lost 6 bases and 4 bases, in that order; junction bases with no gene match: 3. CDR3 region: CASRLAGGADTQYF. The DNA for the CDR3 is TGTGCCAGCAGGTTAGCGGGAGGGGCAGATACGCAGTATTTT.

This clone is a singleton in its sample. The chain recombines TRBV7-9 with TRBJ2-1; a possible D gene is TRBD1 (6 bases). Germline V gene sequence: CDR1 SEHNR, CDR2 FQNEAQ (reference sequence). V lost 5 bases and J lost 8, with 13 bases in between. The CDR3 loop spans 13 amino acids. The CDR3 DNA reads as TGTGCCAGCAGCGACGGCAGGGGCGATGAGCAGTTCTTC. Protein sequence: CASSDGRGDEQFF.

A single count supports this clone. The chain has TRBV11-2 and TRBJ2-5; possibly TRBD2 for D (5 bases). CDR1 is SGHAT and CDR2 is FQNNGV in the germline V gene. V lost 3 bases to trimming and J lost 5 bases, with 16 bases between them. The CDR3 spans 15 residues. The CDR3 loop is CASSFTMGSGETQYF. The DNA for the CDR3 is TGTGCCAGCAGCTTTACTATGGGTTCGGGGGAGACCCAGTACTTC.

The chain has TRBV6-1 and TRBJ2-3, with a possible D match to TRBD2 (5 bases). The CDR3 is 14 amino acids. Germline loops: CDR1 MNHNS, CDR2 SASEGT. V was clipped by 6 bases and J by 0 bases, with 10 bases between them. In DNA form, the CDR3 reads TGTGCCAGCAGGGTGAGGGTTAGCACAGATACGCAGTATTTT. This codes for CASRVRVSTDTQYF.

This clone appeared a few times. V and J are TRBV4-1 and TRBJ1-4; D unclear. This CDR3 spans 16 amino acids. The V gene's germline CDR1 is MGHRA and CDR2 YSYEKL. V lost 5 bases, J lost 5 bases, and 18 bases lay in between. The CDR3 loop is CASSSHTLARNEKLFF. CDR3 nucleotides: TGCGCCAGCAGCTCCCATACTTTGGCCCGAAATGAAAAACTGTTTTTT.